What follows are 15 T cell receptor beta chains derived from one specimen sequenced in a study of T cell repertoires in cytomegalovirus infection. TCRdb itself ran the reads through MiXCR, one entry per CDR3 protein. The sample lists hundreds of thousands of distinct CDR3 sequences, around a third occurring once. Antigen specificity for these receptors is unknown. Sequenced material: cultured PBMCs, taken from culture after CMV antigen stimulation. Receptors were obtained from a human donor in good health (CMV status not recorded). Some clones in this sample may be carry-over from other donors' samples.

V usage is TRBV5-1 and J usage is TRBJ2-7; 8 bases fit TRBD2. V was clipped by 3 bases and J by 4 bases; unmatched bases: 6. This CDR3 has 14 residues. Germline CDR1 reads SGHRS; CDR2 reads YFSETQ. The CDR3 region has the DNA TGCGCCAGCAGCTCGGGACTAGGAGGTTACGAGCAGTACTTC. It specifies CASSSGLGGYEQYF.

The chain recombines TRBV20-1 with TRBJ2-5; D perhaps matches TRBD2 (5 bases). The CDR3 has 14 residues. The germline V gene encodes CDR1 DFQATT and CDR2 SNEGSKA (reference sequence). The germline V and J ends were trimmed by 4 bases and 1 base, with 13 bases remaining between them. The chain's CDR3 is CSAKKRIFQETQYF. CDR3 nucleotide sequence: TGCAGTGCTAAGAAGCGGATCTTCCAAGAGACCCAGTACTTC.

DNA of the CDR3: TGTGCTAGTGGTTTGGGTCAGGAAGCTTTCTTT. This sequence encodes CASGLGQEAFF. The V and J genes are TRBV12-5 and TRBJ1-1; no definite D call. Germline CDR1 and CDR2: LGHNT and FRNRAP. The CDR3 runs 11 residues. V lost 1 base and J lost 8, with 5 bases in between.

This clonotype has only a few counts. The chain recombines TRBV12-3 or TRBV12-4 with TRBJ2-2; 7 bases line up with TRBD2. The CDR3 consists of 15 residues. J lost 3 bases, V lost 7 bases, and 8 bases had no gene match. CDR3 nucleotide sequence: TGTGCCAGCACCTTGACTAGCCATCACACCGGGGAGCTGTTTTTT. It encodes CASTLTSHHTGELFF.

The chain recombines TRBV2 with TRBJ2-5, with 9 bases lining up with TRBD1. The V and J ends lost 8 bases and 5 bases, in that order; junction bases with no gene match: 6. Germline CDR1 SNHLY, CDR2 FYNNEI. The CDR3 sequence is 13 residues long. CDR3 amino acids: CASGDRAAETQYF. The CDR3 DNA reads as TGTGCCAGCGGGGACAGGGCGGCGGAGACCCAGTACTTC.

J is TRBJ1-4 and V is TRBV3-1; D gene unclear. The CDR3 is made up of 13 amino acids. From germline, CDR1 is LGHDT and CDR2 YNNKEL (reference sequence). V was cut by 3 bases and J by 8 bases, with 10 bases left in between. DNA of the CDR3: TGTGCCAGCAGCCATAGGCGGGAAGAAAAACTGTTTTTT. It encodes CASSHRREEKLFF. Using reference TRBV3-1 and TRBJ1-4 for the parts outside the CDR3, the full variable domain is DTAVSQTPKYLVTQMGNDKSIKCEQNLGHDTMYWYKQDSKKFLKIMFSYNNKELIINETVPNRFSPKSPDKAHLNLHINSLELGDSAVYFCASSHRREEKLFFGSGTQLSVL.

The chain has TRBV20-1 and TRBJ2-5; D might be TRBD1 (5 bases). The CDR3 loop spans 12 amino acids. Germline assignment: CDR1 DFQATT and CDR2 SNEGSKA (reference sequence). Trimming pared 6 bases from V and 1 base from J, leaving 9 bases between. The CDR3 loop reads CSATDIQETQYF. The CDR3 DNA sequence: TGCAGTGCCACGGACATCCAAGAGACCCAGTACTTC.

The chain is built from TRBV6-2 or TRBV6-3 and TRBJ2-1, with TRBD2 matching 14 bases. The CDR3 runs 16 residues. Germline trimming cut 5 bases from V and 5 bases from J; bases unmatched to any gene: 5. The germline V gene encodes CDR1 MNHEY and CDR2 SVGEGT. The CDR3 region has the DNA TGTGCCAGCAGTGAGGGACTAGCGGGAGTCCACAATGAGCAGTTCTTC. Protein product: CASSEGLAGVHNEQFF.

The rearrangement links TRBV12-3 or TRBV12-4 to TRBJ2-1; a possible D gene is TRBD1 (6 bases). This CDR3 is built from 12 residues. Trimming left V 6 bases short and J 9 bases short, with 12 bases between. CDR3 protein: CASSWDTAEQFF. The CDR3 DNA is TGTGCCAGCAGCTGGGACACGGCTGAGCAGTTCTTC.

This chain connects TRBV7-6 to TRBJ2-3; tentatively, D is TRBD2 (5 bases). The CDR3 contains 15 residues. Trimming pared 5 bases from V and 2 bases from J, leaving 14 bases between. Germline lookup yields CDR1 SGHVS and CDR2 FNYEAQ. In nucleotides, the CDR3 is TGTGCCAGCAGCCCTGAGGGCCCACCCACAGATACGCAGTATTTT. It is translated as CASSPEGPPTDTQYF.

V is TRBV27 and J is TRBJ2-1; 8 bases match TRBD2. The V segment lost 1 base and the J segment 4 bases; nucleotides outside the gene matches: 6. Germline V gene data show CDR1 as MNHEY and CDR2 as SMNVEV (reference sequence). This CDR3 has 16 amino acids. CDR3 in DNA: TGTGCCAGCAGTTTATTCGATCGCGGGGGGTACAATGAGCAGTTCTTC. Protein product: CASSLFDRGGYNEQFF.

This clonotype was seen a handful of times. The V and J genes are TRBV10-3 and TRBJ1-5; a possible D gene is TRBD1 (5 bases). Germline lookup yields CDR1 ENHRY and CDR2 SYGVKD. This CDR3 comprises 15 residues. The germline V and J ends were trimmed by 3 bases and 4 bases, with 13 bases remaining between them. The CDR3, as DNA: TGTGCCATCAGTGATTCCTTCGGGACGAATCAGCCCCAGCATTTT. Its translation: CAISDSFGTNQPQHF.

This chain uses TRBV20-1 with TRBJ1-1, with D unresolved. Trimming stripped 6 bases from V and 0 bases from J, with 11 bases between. CDR3 length: 13 amino acids. From germline, CDR1 is DFQATT and CDR2 SNEGSKA (reference sequence). CDR3 in DNA: TGCAGTGCCCGCAGGTTTTTGAACACTGAAGCTTTCTTT. This codes for CSARRFLNTEAFF.

This rearrangement joins TRBV6-6 to TRBJ2-1, with D perhaps matching TRBD1 or TRBD2 (5 bases each). V dropped 8 bases and J dropped 6 bases, with 14 bases sitting between them. Germline V gives CDR1 MNHNY, CDR2 SVGAGI (reference sequence). The CDR3 is 13 amino acids. The CDR3 DNA sequence: TGTGCCAGCGGCGGTGAGGGACGCAATGAGCAGTTCTTC. This gives the protein CASGGEGRNEQFF.

This rearrangement joins TRBV7-8 to TRBJ2-1, with D uncertain. The length of the CDR3 is 15 residues. Looked up from germline, CDR1 is SGHVS and CDR2 is FQNEAQ. The V gene lost 4 bases and the J gene lost 7 bases, with 17 bases spanning the gap. In DNA form, the CDR3 reads TGTGCCAGCAGCTCGGCAAACTACGACTGGAATGAGCAGTTCTTC. This translates into CASSSANYDWNEQFF.